A selection of T cell receptor beta chains follows, all from one sample in a study of OX40 agonist ivuxolimab in advanced cancers. TCRdb's table, derived via immunoSEQ multiplex PCR, lists solely in-frame clones and lacks some. This table has 50,000 to 80,000 clones, approximately 79% appearing once. Material: CD4+ or CD8+ T cells sorted from blood, obtained in a trial of the OX40 agonist ivuxolimab. These receptors were obtained from an adult with an advanced solid tumor such as melanoma, head and neck, liver or kidney cancer. Each CDR3 is given with its conserved first and last residue. Fields, in order: D gene, V gene, clone size, J gene, CDR3 length, CDR3 DNA, CDR3 protein. A D gene is named only where the DNA matches it firmly. Clone size, where shown, is once, few, many, or a class for clones that have expanded.

d_call: TRBD2; v_call: TRBV18; clone_size: -; j_call: TRBJ2-2; cdr3_length: 15; cdr3_nt: TGTGCCAGCTCACCCCTAGCGGGGGGTACCGGGGAGCTGTTTTTT; cdr3_aa: CASSPLAGGTGELFF
d_call: -; v_call: TRBV9; clone_size: -; j_call: TRBJ1-5; cdr3_length: 13; cdr3_nt: TGTGCCAGCAGCGTAGGCCGAGATCAGCCCCAGCATTTT; cdr3_aa: CASSVGRDQPQHF
d_call: -; v_call: TRBV28; clone_size: -; j_call: TRBJ2-5; cdr3_length: 14; cdr3_nt: TGTGCCAGCAGTGTTACGCGGGCCGCAGAGACCCAGTACTTC; cdr3_aa: CASSVTRAAETQYF
d_call: -; v_call: TRBV6-5; clone_size: -; j_call: TRBJ2-7; cdr3_length: 15; cdr3_nt: TGTGCCAGCAGCGGGTTAGAAGGGCCCTCCTACGAGCAGTACTTC; cdr3_aa: CASSGLEGPSYEQYF
d_call: TRBD2; v_call: TRBV11-2; clone_size: -; j_call: TRBJ2-7; cdr3_length: 15; cdr3_nt: TGTGCCAGCAGCTTAGTTGGCGGGGGGGCCTACGAGCAGTACTTC; cdr3_aa: CASSLVGGGAYEQYF
d_call: TRBD1; v_call: TRBV2; clone_size: -; j_call: TRBJ1-6; cdr3_length: 14; cdr3_nt: TGTGCCAGCAGTGGACAGGGGCAGGGTTCACCCCTCCACTTT; cdr3_aa: CASSGQGQGSPLHF
d_call: -; v_call: TRBV29-1; clone_size: few; j_call: TRBJ2-3; cdr3_length: 14; cdr3_nt: TGCAGCGTCGGGGGCGGAAGTGGCACAGATACGCAGTATTTT; cdr3_aa: CSVGGGSGTDTQYF
d_call: -; v_call: TRBV19; clone_size: -; j_call: TRBJ2-3; cdr3_length: 16; cdr3_nt: TGTGCCAGTAGTATCTCCAGTCGTTTACGCACAGATACGCAGTATTTT; cdr3_aa: CASSISSRLRTDTQYF
d_call: TRBD1; v_call: TRBV7-8; clone_size: -; j_call: TRBJ1-5; cdr3_length: 15; cdr3_nt: TGTGCCAGCAGCCTGTGGGACAGGGGCCATCAGCCCCAGCATTTT; cdr3_aa: CASSLWDRGHQPQHF
d_call: -; v_call: TRBV19; clone_size: -; j_call: TRBJ2-7; cdr3_length: 12; cdr3_nt: TGTGCCAGTAGTTTCATAAACAACGAGCAGTACTTC; cdr3_aa: CASSFINNEQYF
d_call: TRBD1; v_call: TRBV19; clone_size: -; j_call: TRBJ1-1; cdr3_length: 15; cdr3_nt: TGTGCCAGTAGCACTGCACCAGGGGGGGGCACTGAAGCTTTCTTT; cdr3_aa: CASSTAPGGGTEAFF
d_call: -; v_call: TRBV11-2; clone_size: -; j_call: TRBJ1-3; cdr3_length: 13; cdr3_nt: TGTGCCAGCAGCTTAGGTACTGGAAACACCATATATTTT; cdr3_aa: CASSLGTGNTIYF
d_call: TRBD1; v_call: TRBV19; clone_size: -; j_call: TRBJ1-1; cdr3_length: 14; cdr3_nt: TGTGCCAGTAGGCGGGACAGAAAGAACACTGAAGCTTTCTTT; cdr3_aa: CASRRDRKNTEAFF
d_call: TRBD2; v_call: TRBV5-6; clone_size: -; j_call: TRBJ2-5; cdr3_length: 15; cdr3_nt: TGTGCCAGCAGCGCATTTAGCGGGGGGGCCTCGGAGCAGTACTTC; cdr3_aa: CASSAFSGGASEQYF
d_call: TRBD1; v_call: TRBV2; clone_size: -; j_call: TRBJ1-1; cdr3_length: 13; cdr3_nt: TGTGCCAGCAGTACTCTCCAGGGGGACGCAGCTTTCTTT; cdr3_aa: CASSTLQGDAAFF
d_call: -; v_call: TRBV28; clone_size: -; j_call: TRBJ2-7; cdr3_length: 14; cdr3_nt: TGTGCCAGCAGGCCGGGACGGGTAACCTACGAGCAGTACTTC; cdr3_aa: CASRPGRVTYEQYF
d_call: TRBD1; v_call: TRBV11-3; clone_size: -; j_call: TRBJ2-1; cdr3_length: 14; cdr3_nt: TGTGCCAGCAGCTTAGATGGGACAGGTCATGAGCAGTTCTTC; cdr3_aa: CASSLDGTGHEQFF
d_call: -; v_call: TRBV28; clone_size: -; j_call: TRBJ1-1; cdr3_length: 13; cdr3_nt: TGTGCCAGCAGTTTGGTGAGGAACACTGAAGCTTTCTTT; cdr3_aa: CASSLVRNTEAFF
d_call: TRBD2; v_call: TRBV7-7; clone_size: -; j_call: TRBJ2-1; cdr3_length: 15; cdr3_nt: TGTGCTAGCAGCTTAGCGCCTAGCGGGAGGAATGAGCAGTTCTTC; cdr3_aa: CASSLAPSGRNEQFF
d_call: -; v_call: TRBV6-5; clone_size: -; j_call: TRBJ2-7; cdr3_length: 13; cdr3_nt: TGTGCCAGCAGTTTAGGGGTCACCTACGAGCAGTACTTC; cdr3_aa: CASSLGVTYEQYF
d_call: -; v_call: TRBV6-5; clone_size: -; j_call: TRBJ2-7; cdr3_length: 15; cdr3_nt: TGTGCCATCACCCAGGGACCGAGACATAATTACGAGCAGTACTTC; cdr3_aa: CAITQGPRHNYEQYF
d_call: -; v_call: TRBV28; clone_size: -; j_call: TRBJ1-5; cdr3_length: 14; cdr3_nt: TGTGCCAGTTCCCTGGCAGGGGAGGCAAAGCCCCAGCATTTT; cdr3_aa: CASSLAGEAKPQHF
d_call: -; v_call: TRBV19; clone_size: -; j_call: TRBJ1-2; cdr3_length: 14; cdr3_nt: TGTGCCAGTAGCCCCGACACCTCTGGCTATGGCTACACCTTC; cdr3_aa: CASSPDTSGYGYTF
d_call: -; v_call: TRBV5-6; clone_size: -; j_call: TRBJ1-1; cdr3_length: 11; cdr3_nt: TGTGCCAGCAAGGGTGCGGCTGAAGCTTTCTTT; cdr3_aa: CASKGAAEAFF
d_call: -; v_call: TRBV10-2; clone_size: -; j_call: TRBJ1-2; cdr3_length: 13; cdr3_nt: TGCGCCGGCGGTTCAGCACCGGGTAAAATCTACACCTTC; cdr3_aa: CAGGSAPGKIYTF
d_call: -; v_call: TRBV7-2; clone_size: once; j_call: TRBJ1-1; cdr3_length: 14; cdr3_nt: TGTGCCAGCAGCTTGTTTAGCTTGAACACTGAAGCTTTCTTT; cdr3_aa: CASSLFSLNTEAFF